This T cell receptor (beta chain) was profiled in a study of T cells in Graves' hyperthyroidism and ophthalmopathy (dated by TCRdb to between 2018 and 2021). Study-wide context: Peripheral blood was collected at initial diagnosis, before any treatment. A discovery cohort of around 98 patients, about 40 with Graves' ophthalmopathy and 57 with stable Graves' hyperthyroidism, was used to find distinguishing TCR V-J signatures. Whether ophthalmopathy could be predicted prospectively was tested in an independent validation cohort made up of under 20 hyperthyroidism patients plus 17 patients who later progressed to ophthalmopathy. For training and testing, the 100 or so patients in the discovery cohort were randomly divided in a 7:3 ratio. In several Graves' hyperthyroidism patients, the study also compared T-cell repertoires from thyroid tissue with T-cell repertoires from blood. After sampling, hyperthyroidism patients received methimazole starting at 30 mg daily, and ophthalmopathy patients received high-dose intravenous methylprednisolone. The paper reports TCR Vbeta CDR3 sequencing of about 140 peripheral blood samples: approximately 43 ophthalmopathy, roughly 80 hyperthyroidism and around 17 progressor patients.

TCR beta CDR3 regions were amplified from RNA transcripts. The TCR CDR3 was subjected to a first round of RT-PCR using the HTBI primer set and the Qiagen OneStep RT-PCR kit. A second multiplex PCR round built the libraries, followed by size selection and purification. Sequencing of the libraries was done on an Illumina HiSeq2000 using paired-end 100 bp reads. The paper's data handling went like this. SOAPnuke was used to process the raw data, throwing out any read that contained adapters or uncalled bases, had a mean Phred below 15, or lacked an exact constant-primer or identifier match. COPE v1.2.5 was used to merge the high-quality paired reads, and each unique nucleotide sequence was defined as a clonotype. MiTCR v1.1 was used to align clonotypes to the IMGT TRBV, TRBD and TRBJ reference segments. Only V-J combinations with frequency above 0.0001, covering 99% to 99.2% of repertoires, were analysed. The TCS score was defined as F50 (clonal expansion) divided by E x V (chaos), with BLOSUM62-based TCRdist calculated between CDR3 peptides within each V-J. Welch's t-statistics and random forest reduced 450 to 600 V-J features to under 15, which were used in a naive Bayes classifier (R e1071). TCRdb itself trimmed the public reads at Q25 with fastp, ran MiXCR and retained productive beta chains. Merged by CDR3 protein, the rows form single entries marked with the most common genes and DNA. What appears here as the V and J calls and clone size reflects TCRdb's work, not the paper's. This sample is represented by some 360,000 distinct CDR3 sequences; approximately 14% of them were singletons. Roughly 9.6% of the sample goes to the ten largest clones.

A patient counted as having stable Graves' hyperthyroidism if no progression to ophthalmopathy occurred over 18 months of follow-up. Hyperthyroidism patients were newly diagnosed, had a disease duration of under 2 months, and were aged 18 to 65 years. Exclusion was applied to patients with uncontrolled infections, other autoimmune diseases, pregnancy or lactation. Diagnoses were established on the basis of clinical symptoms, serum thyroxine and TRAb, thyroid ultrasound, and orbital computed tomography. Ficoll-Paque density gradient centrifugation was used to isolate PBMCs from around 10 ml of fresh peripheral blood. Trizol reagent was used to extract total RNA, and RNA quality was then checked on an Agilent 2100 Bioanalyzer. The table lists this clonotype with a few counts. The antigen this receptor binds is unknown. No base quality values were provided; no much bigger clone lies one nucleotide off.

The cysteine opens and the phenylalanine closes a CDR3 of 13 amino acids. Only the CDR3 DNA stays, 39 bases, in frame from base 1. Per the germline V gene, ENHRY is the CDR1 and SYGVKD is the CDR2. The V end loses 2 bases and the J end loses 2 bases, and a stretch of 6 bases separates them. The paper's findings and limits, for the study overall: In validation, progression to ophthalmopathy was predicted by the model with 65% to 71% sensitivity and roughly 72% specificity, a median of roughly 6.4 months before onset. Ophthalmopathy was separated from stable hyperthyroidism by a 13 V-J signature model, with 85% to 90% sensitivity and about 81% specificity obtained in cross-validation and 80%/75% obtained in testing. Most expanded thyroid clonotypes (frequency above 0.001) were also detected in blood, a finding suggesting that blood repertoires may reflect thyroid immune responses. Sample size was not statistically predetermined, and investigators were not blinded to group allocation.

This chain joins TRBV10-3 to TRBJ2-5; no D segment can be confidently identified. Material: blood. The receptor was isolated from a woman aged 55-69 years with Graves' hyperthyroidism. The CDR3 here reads CAISERQQETQYF. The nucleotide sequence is TGTGCCATCAGTGAGCGCCAGCAAGAGACCCAGTACTTC.